This T cell receptor (beta chain) was captured in a study of T cells in tuberculosis (dated by TCRdb to 2016 to 2019). Some background on the complete study: The study combined CD1B tetramers and high-throughput TCR immunosequencing to characterize T cells specific for the mycobacterial lipid antigen glucose monomycolate (GMM). In a South African clinical cohort, IGRA-negative adolescents, IGRA-positive adolescents with latent tuberculosis and adults with active tuberculosis were compared, with nine to ten people in each group. On the study overall, not on this receptor specifically: Active tuberculosis TCR-alpha repertoires showed smaller mean NN-distances to GMM-specific TCRs than IGRA-negative controls, suggesting clonal expansion of these TCRs. The smaller NN-distances were partly driven by shorter CDR3-alpha lengths in active tuberculosis patients, and the difference for TCR-beta did not reach statistical significance. Clinical samples were chosen by availability of cryopreserved specimens, and active tuberculosis cases were adults while controls were adolescents. Using GEM motif frequencies, a classifier achieved 60% to 70% accuracy, whereas a classifier built on the diverse GMM-specific repertoire got to approximately 88% accuracy (AUROC 0.8 to 0.95).

At study entry, a tuberculin skin test and the QuantiFERON-TB GOLD In-Tube IGRA were used to screen adolescents for latent tuberculosis infection. Immunosequencing was performed on unsorted cryopreserved PBMC, with about 100,000 T cells per clinical donor covered on average. Eleven high schools in the Worcester region of the Western Cape, South Africa, served as enrollment sites for adolescents aged 12 to 18 years. Ten or so M. tuberculosis-infected adolescents and around 10 uninfected adolescents were selected, with the two groups matched for age and sex. PBMC from adolescents were isolated by density centrifugation from freshly drawn heparinized blood and then cryopreserved. CDR1 SEHNR and CDR2 FQNEAQ are derived from the germline V gene (reference sequence). Inclusive of the bounding cysteine and phenylalanine, the CDR3 is 17 residues long. The DNA shown is the 51-base CDR3, in frame from base 1. Trimming accounts for 2 bases at V and 3 bases at J, while the number of junction bases matched to no gene is 12.

About this clone itself: The clone's antigen remains unknown. The input lacks base qualities; no much larger clone sits a single base away.

TCR libraries were generated with the immunoSEQ multiplex PCR assay, using TCR-beta and/or TCR-alpha/delta assays for each sample. The amplified TCR libraries were sequenced using the Illumina high-throughput platform. Processing in the source paper ran as follows. Clustering and dimensionality reduction were performed using pairwise TCRdist distances among GMM-specific receptors from ex vivo sorted or in vitro expanded T cells. Each clinical repertoire received a mean NN-distance score, defined as the average TCRdist to the nearest 10% of tetramer-positive reference sequences. GEM TCR motif frequency was computed as the fraction of unique TCRs matching known GEM sequences by V/J usage and CDR3 length. Linear discriminant analysis with leave-one-out cross-validation, implemented in scikit-learn, was used to classify active tuberculosis. As stored in TCRdb, this immuneACCESS dataset retains in-frame rearrangements with V and J assigned. A fraction of the clones does not appear; measured against another copy, unresolved V genes explain less than half of the discrepancy, and the remainder lacks a known reason. From that table come the V and J calls and clone size; the DNA was used to work out D and trimming. The sample has around 30,000 clones on record, about 92% of them singletons. Around 4.9% of the sample comes from the top ten.

The sample consisted of PBMCs. The clonotype comes from a donor between 10 and 29 years old with latent tuberculosis or without tuberculosis infection. The chain is assembled from TRBV7-9 and TRBJ1-1; 7 junctional bases match TRBD1. The CDR3 loop reads CASSLKRQGDIYTEAFF. The nucleotides are TGTGCCAGCAGCTTAAAACGGCAGGGGGATATATACACTGAAGCTTTCTTT.